The rows below give T cell receptor beta chains drawn from one sample of a study of T cell repertoires in cytomegalovirus infection. Antigens for these TCRs are unknown. MiXCR, applied by TCRdb to the reads, yields one record per CDR3 protein. The table includes 750,000 to 900,000 distinct CDR3 sequences, roughly 29% detected once. The input for sequencing was cultured CD8+ T cells from PBMCs, taken from culture after CMV antigen stimulation. The receptors were gathered from a human donor in good health (CMV status not recorded). Some clones in this sample may be carry-over from other donors' samples. Both conserved end residues are trimmed from each CDR3. Only some rows state a clone size, as once, few, many or a class for expanded clones.

TRBV27	few	TRBJ1-1	ASSLRPGYTEAF
TRBV27	NA	TRBJ1-4	ASRPLGGESEGLF
TRBV6-1	few	TRBJ1-2	ASSDRPSLYGYT
TRBV7-6	NA	TRBJ1-5	ASSLESAPTRRPQH
TRBV2	NA	TRBJ2-3	ANSPPPGGPGDTQY
TRBV4-1	NA	TRBJ1-1	ASSSRVSTEAF
TRBV7-9	NA	TRBJ2-1	ASSYPGLANEQF
TRBV4-1	few	TRBJ2-1	ASSQGVMGQF
TRBV4-3	NA	TRBJ2-1	ASSQGSAVPDNEQF
TRBV25-1	NA	TRBJ2-3	ASSEYPGKGPDTQY
TRBV19	few	TRBJ1-1	ASSVQDRVDLDTEAF
TRBV7-9	NA	TRBJ1-4	ASSTRSDINEKLF
TRBV6-4	once	TRBJ2-1	ASRAYLGQYNEQF
TRBV10-2	few	TRBJ2-7	ASRLAGDYEQY
TRBV13	few	TRBJ2-7	ASSQGSGGAYEQY
TRBV6-1	many	TRBJ1-1	ASSEEVGGGWTEAF
TRBV19	few	TRBJ1-1	ASQGRPGGDRVYIEAF
TRBV27	few	TRBJ2-1	ASSSLRGLSYNEQF
TRBV7-3	NA	TRBJ2-1	ASSLSGGHSNEQF
TRBV19	many	TRBJ1-2	ASSDYGYT
TRBV19	NA	TRBJ2-3	ASSIDRAVRDTQY
TRBV2	many	TRBJ1-1	ASSFDGRDTEAF
TRBV6-5	NA	TRBJ1-1	ASSYSPTEAF
TRBV7-9	few	TRBJ1-1	ASSKRPEAF
TRBV28	NA	TRBJ1-1	ASLGIGISTEAF
TRBV5-4	few	TRBJ2-1	ASSRLTRGGYNEQF
TRBV7-2	many	TRBJ1-1	ASSWTTGNTEAF
TRBV19	many	TRBJ2-7	ASSLTGSSYEQY
TRBV7-8	few	TRBJ2-2	ASSLGGMWSTGELF